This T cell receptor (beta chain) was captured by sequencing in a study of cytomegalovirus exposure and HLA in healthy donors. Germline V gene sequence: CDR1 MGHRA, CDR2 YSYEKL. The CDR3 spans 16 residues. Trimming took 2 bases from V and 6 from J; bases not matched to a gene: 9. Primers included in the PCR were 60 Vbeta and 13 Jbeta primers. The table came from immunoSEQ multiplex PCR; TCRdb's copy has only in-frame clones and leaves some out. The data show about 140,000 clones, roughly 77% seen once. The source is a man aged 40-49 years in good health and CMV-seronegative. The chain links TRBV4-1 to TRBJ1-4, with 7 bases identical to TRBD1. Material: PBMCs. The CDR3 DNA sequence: TGCGCCAGCAGCCAATCCACAGGGGCCGGATATGAAAAACTGTTTTTT. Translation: CASSQSTGAGYEKLFF.